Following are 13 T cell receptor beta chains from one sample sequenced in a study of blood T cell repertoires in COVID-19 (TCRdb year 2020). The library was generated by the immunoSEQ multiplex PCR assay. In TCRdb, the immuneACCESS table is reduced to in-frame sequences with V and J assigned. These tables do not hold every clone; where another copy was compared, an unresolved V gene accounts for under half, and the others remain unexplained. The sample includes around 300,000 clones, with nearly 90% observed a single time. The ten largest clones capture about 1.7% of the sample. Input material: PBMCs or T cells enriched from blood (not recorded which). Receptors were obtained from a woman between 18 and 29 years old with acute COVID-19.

The CDR3 spells CASSWGRERYF. For the CDR3, the DNA is TGTGCCAGCAGTTGGGGGCGCGAGCGGTATTTT. V is TRBV27 and J is TRBJ2-3, with D possibly being TRBD1 (6 bases). Germline CDR1 reads MNHEY; CDR2 reads SMNVEV (reference sequence). There are 11 residues in the CDR3. V was shortened by 4 bases and J by 14 bases, with 13 bases between the two germline ends.

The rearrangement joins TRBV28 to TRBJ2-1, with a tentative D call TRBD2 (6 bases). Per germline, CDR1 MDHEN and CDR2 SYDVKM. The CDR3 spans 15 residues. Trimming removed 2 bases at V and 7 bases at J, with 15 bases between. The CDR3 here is CASSLPGSMGNEQFF. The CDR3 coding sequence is TGTGCCAGCAGTTTACCCGGGAGCATGGGGAATGAGCAGTTCTTC. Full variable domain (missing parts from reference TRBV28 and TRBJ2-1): DVKVTQSSRYLVKRTGEKVFLECVQDMDHENMFWYRQDPGLGLRLIYFSYDVKMKEKGDIPEGYSVSREKKERFSLILESASTNQTSMYLCASSLPGSMGNEQFFGPGTRLTVL.

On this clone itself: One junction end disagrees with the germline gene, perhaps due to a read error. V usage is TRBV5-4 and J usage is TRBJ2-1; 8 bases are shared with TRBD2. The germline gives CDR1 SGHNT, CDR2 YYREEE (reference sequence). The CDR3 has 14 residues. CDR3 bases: TGTGCCAGCAGCTTGGGTTGGCGGGAGGCCCGAGGGCTCTTC. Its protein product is CASSLGWREARGLF.

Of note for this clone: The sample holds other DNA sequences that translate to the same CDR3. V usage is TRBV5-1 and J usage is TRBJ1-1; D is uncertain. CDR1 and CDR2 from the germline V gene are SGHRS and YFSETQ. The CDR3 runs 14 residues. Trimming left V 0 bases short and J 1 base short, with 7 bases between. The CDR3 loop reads CASSLGPGNTEAFF. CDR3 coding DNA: TGCGCCAGCAGCTTGGGGCCAGGGAACACTGAAGCTTTCTTT.

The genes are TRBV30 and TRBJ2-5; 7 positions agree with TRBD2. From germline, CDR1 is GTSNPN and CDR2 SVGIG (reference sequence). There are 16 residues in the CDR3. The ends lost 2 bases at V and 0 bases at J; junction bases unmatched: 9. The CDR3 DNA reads TGTGCCTGGAGTCGGACTAAAACTAGCGACCAAGAGACCCAGTACTTC. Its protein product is CAWSRTKTSDQETQYF.

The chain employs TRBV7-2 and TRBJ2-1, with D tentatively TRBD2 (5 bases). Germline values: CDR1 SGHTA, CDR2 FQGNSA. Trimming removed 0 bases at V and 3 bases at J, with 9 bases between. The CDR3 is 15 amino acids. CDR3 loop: CASSLAGSLYNEQFF. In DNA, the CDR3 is TGTGCCAGCAGCTTAGCGGGGAGCCTCTACAATGAGCAGTTCTTC.

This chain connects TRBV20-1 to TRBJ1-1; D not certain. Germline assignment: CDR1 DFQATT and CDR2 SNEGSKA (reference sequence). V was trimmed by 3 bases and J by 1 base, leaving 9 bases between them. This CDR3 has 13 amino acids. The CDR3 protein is CSASGGQNTEAFF. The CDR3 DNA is TGCAGTGCTAGTGGTGGCCAGAACACTGAAGCTTTCTTT.

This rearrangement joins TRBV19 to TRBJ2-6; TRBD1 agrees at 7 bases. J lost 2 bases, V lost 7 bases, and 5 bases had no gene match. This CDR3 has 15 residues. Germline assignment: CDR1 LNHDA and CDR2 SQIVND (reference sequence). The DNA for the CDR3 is TGTGCCAGTATTGGTCAGGGGGCTGGGGCCAACGTCCTGACTTTC. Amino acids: CASIGQGAGANVLTF.

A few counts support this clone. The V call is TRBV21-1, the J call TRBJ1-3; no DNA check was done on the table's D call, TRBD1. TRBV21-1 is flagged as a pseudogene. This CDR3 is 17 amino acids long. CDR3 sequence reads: CASSKAHDRDSGNTIYF. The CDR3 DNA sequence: TGTGCCAGCAGCAAAGCGCACGACAGGGACTCTGGAAACACCATATATTTT.

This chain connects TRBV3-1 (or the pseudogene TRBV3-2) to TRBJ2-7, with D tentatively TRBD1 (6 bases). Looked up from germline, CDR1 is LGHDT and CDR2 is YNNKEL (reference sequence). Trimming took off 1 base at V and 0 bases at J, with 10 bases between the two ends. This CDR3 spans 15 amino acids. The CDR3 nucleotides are TGTGCCAGCAGCCAAGTTGACAGGCCCTCCTACGAGCAGTACTTC. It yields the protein CASSQVDRPSYEQYF.

The CDR3 DNA is TGCGCCAGCAGCTTGGATGGGACGGTCGGCAGGGGCACTGAAGCTTTCTTT. It specifies CASSLDGTVGRGTEAFF. The chain uses TRBV5-1 and TRBJ1-1, with a weak D call TRBD1 (6 bases). The CDR3 length is 17 residues. Germline assignment: CDR1 SGHRS and CDR2 YFSETQ. V lost 0 bases, J lost 4 bases, and 19 bases lay in between.

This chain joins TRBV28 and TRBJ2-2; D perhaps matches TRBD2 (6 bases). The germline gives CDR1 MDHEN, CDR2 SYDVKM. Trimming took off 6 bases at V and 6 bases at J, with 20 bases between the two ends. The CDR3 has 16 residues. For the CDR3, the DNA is TGTGCCAGCAGGGCCCAATGGGCGGGGTCCCCCGGGGAGCTGTTTTTT. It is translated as CASRAQWAGSPGELFF.

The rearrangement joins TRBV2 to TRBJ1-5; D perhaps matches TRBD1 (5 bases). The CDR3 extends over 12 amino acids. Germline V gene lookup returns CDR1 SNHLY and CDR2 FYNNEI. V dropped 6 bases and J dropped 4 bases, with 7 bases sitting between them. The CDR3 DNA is TGTGCCAGCAGCGGGGGAAATCAGCCCCAGCATTTT. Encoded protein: CASSGGNQPQHF.